This T cell receptor beta chain is drawn from a study of circulating CD8 cells and anti-PD-1 response in melanoma. Across the study: Complete or partial response defined responders; stable or progressive disease, non-responders.

By share, this clonotype ranks as medium-sized (0.01 to 0.1%). Its antigen remains unknown. TCR libraries were prepared from about 15 ng of total RNA with the QIAseq Immune Repertoire TCR panel. TCRdb redid the calling of the reads with MiXCR, one entry per CDR3 protein. The repertoire holds 880 or so distinct CDR3 sequences, with 5.1% as singletons. The study's findings and limits: TIGIT repertoires were least diverse, DNEG repertoires most diverse.

From live CD3+CD8+TCRalphabeta+ cells, four PD-1 and/or TIGIT subsets were sorted. V lost 1 base and J 1 base, leaving 10 bases between the germline ends. Germline loops: CDR1 MDHEN, CDR2 SYDVKM. This CDR3 contains 15 residues. This receptor was obtained from a human donor with melanoma. Sample: CD8+ T cells from PBMCs, taken at baseline or after one month of anti-PD-1 therapy (not recorded which). The chain carries TRBV28 and TRBJ1-1; D is ambiguous. The CDR3 nucleotides read TGTGCCAGCAGTTTATTAGATAGGGCGAACACTGAAGCTTTCTTT. Encoded protein: CASSLLDRANTEAFF.